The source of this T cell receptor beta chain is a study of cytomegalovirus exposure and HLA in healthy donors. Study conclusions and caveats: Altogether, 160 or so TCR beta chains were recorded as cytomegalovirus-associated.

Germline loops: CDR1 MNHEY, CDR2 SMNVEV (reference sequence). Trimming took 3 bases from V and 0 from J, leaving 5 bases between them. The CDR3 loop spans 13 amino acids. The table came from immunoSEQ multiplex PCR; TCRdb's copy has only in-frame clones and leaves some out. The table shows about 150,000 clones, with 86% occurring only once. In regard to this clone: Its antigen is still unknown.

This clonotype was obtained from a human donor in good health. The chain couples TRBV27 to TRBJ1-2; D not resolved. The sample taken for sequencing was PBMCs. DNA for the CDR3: TGTGCCAGCAGTTTTCGGGCTAACTATGGCTACACCTTC. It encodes CASSFRANYGYTF.